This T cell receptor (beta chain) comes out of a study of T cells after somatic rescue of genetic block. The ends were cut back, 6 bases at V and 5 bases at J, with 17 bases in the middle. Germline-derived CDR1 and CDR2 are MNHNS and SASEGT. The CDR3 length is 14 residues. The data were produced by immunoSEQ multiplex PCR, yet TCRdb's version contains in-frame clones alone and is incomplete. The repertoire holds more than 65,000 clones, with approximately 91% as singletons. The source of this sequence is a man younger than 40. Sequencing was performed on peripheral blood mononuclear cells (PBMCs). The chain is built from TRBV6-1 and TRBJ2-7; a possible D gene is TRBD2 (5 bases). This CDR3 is CASRDDQRVHEQYF. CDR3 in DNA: TGTGCCAGCAGAGACGACCAGAGGGTCCACGAGCAGTACTTC.